This TCR beta chain was observed in a study of OX40 agonist ivuxolimab in advanced cancers. Study overall: Partial responses were observed in three patients, of whom one had hepatocellular carcinoma and two had cutaneous melanoma.

Only in-frame clones appear in the TCRdb table, and some are missing; sequencing was by immunoSEQ multiplex PCR. The table has 90,000 to 150,000 clones, approximately 92% seen once. Findings of the study overall: Among expanded peripheral T cells, antigen specificity went undetermined.

CDR3 length: 15 amino acids. CDR1 and CDR2 from the germline V gene are MNHEY and SMNVEV (reference sequence). The junction had 3 bases not matched to a gene; V was cut back by 2 bases and J by 5 bases. For this clone: The antigen is unknown.

The chain couples TRBV27 to TRBJ1-2; the match to TRBD1 covers 12 bases. This TCR was recovered from an adult with an advanced solid tumor such as melanoma, head and neck, liver or kidney cancer. This specimen was CD4+ or CD8+ T cells sorted from blood, taken in a trial of the OX40 agonist ivuxolimab. CDR3 DNA: TGTGCCAGCAGTTTAGGGGGACAGGGGGCATATGGCTACACCTTC. Encoded protein: CASSLGGQGAYGYTF.